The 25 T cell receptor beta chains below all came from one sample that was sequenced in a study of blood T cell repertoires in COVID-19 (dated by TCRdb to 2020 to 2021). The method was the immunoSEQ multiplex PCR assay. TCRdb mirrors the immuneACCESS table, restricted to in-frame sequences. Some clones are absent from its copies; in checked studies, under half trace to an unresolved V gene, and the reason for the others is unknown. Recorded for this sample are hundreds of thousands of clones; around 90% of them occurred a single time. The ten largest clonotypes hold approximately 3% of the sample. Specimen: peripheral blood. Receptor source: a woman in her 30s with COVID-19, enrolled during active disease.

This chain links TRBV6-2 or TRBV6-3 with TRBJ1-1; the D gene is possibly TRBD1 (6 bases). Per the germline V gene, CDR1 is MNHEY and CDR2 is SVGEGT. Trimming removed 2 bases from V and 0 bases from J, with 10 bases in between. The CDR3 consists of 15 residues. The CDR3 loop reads CASSYGGTMNTEAFF. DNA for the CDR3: TGTGCCAGCAGTTACGGGGGCACAATGAACACTGAAGCTTTCTTT.

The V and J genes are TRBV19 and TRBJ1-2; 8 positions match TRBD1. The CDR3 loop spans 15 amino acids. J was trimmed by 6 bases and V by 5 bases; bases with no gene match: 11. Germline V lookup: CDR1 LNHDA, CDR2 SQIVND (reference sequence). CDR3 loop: CASSVPRTGRDGYTF. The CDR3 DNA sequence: TGTGCCAGTAGTGTTCCAAGGACAGGGAGAGATGGCTACACCTTC.

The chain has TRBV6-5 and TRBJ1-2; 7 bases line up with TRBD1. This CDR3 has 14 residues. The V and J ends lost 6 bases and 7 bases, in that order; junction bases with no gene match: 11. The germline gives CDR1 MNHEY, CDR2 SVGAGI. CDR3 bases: TGTGCCAGCAGCTATAGACAGGGCCACCCTGGCTACACCTTC. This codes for CASSYRQGHPGYTF.

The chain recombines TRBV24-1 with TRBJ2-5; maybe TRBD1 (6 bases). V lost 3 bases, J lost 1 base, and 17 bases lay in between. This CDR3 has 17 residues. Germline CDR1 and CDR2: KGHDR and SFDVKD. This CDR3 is CATSDATGWGPQETQYF. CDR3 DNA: TGTGCCACCAGTGATGCTACAGGGTGGGGACCCCAAGAGACCCAGTACTTC.

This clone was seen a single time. CDR3 sequence reads: CASSPGRGGGYTF. DNA for the CDR3: TGTGCCAGCAGCCCCGGCAGGGGCGGGGGCTACACCTTC. The chain links TRBV28 to TRBJ1-2; weak D call: TRBD1 (6 bases). This CDR3 region has 13 residues. The V end lost 6 bases, the J end lost 8 bases, and 16 bases lay between the germline ends. CDR1 and CDR2 (germline): MDHEN, SYDVKM.

The CDR3 is CASSSRGGTEAFF. Here the CDR3 DNA reads TGTGCCAGCAGCTCTCGAGGAGGCACTGAAGCTTTCTTT. V is TRBV7-2 and J is TRBJ1-1; D uncertain. This CDR3 has 13 residues. The germline CDR1 and CDR2 sequences are SGHTA and FQGNSA. Trimming took 4 bases from V and 4 from J, leaving 10 bases between them.

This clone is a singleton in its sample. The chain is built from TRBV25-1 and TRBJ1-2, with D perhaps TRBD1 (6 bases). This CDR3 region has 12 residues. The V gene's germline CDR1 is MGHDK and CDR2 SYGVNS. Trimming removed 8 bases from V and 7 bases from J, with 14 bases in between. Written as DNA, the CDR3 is TGTGCCAGCGGCCACCGGGGGGCTGGCTACACCTTC. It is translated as CASGHRGAGYTF.

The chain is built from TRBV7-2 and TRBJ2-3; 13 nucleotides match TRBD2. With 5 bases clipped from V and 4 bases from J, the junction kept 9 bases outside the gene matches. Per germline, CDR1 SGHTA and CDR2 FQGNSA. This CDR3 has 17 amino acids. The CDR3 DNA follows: TGTGCCAGCAGCGAACTAGCGGGGGGGCCGCGGGCAGATACGCAGTATTTT. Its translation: CASSELAGGPRADTQYF. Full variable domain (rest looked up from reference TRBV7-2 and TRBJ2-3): GAGVSQSPSNKVTEKGKDVELRCDPISGHTALYWYRQSLGQGLEFLIYFQGNSAPDKSGLPSDRFSAERTGGSVSTLTIQRTQQEDSAVYLCASSELAGGPRADTQYFGPGTRLTVL.

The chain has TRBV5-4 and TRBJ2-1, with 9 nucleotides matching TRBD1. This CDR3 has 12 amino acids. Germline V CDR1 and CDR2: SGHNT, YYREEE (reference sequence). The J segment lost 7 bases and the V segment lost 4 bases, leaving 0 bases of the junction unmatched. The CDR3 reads CASSGTGNEQFF. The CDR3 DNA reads TGTGCCAGCAGCGGGACAGGGAATGAGCAGTTCTTC.

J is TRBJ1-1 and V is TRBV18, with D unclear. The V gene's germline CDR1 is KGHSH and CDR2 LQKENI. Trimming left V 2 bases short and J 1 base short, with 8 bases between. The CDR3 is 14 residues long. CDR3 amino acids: CASSPVQANTEAFF. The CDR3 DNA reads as TGTGCCAGCTCACCAGTCCAGGCGAACACTGAAGCTTTCTTT.

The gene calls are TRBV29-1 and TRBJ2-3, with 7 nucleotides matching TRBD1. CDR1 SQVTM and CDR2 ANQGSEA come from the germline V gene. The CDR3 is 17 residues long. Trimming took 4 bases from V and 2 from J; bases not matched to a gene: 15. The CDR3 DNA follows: TGCAGCGTTGGCCAGGGGTTCCGGGACAGTACCACAGATACGCAGTATTTT. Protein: CSVGQGFRDSTTDTQYF.

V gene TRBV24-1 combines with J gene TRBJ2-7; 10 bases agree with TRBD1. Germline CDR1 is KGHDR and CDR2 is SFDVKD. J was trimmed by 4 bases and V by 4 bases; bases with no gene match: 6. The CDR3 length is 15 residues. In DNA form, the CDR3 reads TGTGCCACCAGTGACCCCCGGGACAGGGGTTACGAGCAGTACTTC. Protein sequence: CATSDPRDRGYEQYF.

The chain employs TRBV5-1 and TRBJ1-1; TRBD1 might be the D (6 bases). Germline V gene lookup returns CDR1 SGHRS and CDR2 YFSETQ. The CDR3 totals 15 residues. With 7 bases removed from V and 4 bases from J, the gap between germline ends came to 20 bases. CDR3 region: CASASNGGGGTEAFF. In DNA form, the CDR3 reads TGCGCCAGCGCCTCTAATGGGGGAGGGGGCACTGAAGCTTTCTTT.

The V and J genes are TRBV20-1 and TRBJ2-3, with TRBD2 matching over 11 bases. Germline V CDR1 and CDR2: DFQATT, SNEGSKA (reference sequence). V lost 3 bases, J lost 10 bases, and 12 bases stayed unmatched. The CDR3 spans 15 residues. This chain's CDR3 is CSASVSSGGSGAQYF. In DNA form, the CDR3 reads TGCAGTGCTAGTGTGTCTAGCGGGGGGTCGGGGGCGCAGTATTTT.

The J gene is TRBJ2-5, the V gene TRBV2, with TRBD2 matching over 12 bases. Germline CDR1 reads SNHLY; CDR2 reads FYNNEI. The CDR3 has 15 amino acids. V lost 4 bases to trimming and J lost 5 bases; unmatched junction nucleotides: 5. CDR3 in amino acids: CASSALLAGGETQYF. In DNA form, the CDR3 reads TGTGCCAGCAGTGCCCTACTAGCGGGAGGCGAGACCCAGTACTTC.

As DNA, the CDR3 is TGTGCCAGCAGCTTAGAAGGGCAGGGGGCGCAGGGTGGCTACACCTTC. It is translated as CASSLEGQGAQGGYTF. V usage is TRBV7-2 and J usage is TRBJ1-2, with 8 bases lining up with TRBD1. The CDR3 spans 16 residues. The germline V gene encodes CDR1 SGHTA and CDR2 FQGNSA. V gave up 1 base and J gave up 7 bases; unmatched junction bases: 11.

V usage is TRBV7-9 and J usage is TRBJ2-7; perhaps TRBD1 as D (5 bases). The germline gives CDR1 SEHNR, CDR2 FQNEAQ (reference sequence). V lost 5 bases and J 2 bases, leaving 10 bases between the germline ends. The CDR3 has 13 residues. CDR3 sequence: CASSLDRAYEQYF. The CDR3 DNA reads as TGTGCCAGCAGCCTCGACAGAGCCTACGAGCAGTACTTC.

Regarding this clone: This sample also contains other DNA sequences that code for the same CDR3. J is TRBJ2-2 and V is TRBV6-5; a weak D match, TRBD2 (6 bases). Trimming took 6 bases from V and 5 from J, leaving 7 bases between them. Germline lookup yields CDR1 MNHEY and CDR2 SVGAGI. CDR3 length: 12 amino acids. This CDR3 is CASSRGTGELFF. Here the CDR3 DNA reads TGTGCCAGCAGCCGGGGGACCGGGGAGCTGTTTTTT.

The CDR3: CASNPLGGYNEQFF. The CDR3, as DNA: TGCGCCAGCAACCCCCTCGGAGGATACAATGAGCAGTTCTTC. The rearrangement links TRBV10-2 to TRBJ2-1, with D possibly TRBD2 on 5 matching bases. Trimming took 7 bases from V and 4 from J, leaving 14 bases between them. Germline V gene data show CDR1 as WSHSY and CDR2 as SAAADI. This CDR3 contains 14 residues.

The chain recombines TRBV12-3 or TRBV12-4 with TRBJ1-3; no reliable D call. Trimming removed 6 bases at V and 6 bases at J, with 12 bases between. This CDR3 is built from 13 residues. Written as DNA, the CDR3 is TGTGCCAGCAGACCGACATTTATAAACACCATATATTTT. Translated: CASRPTFINTIYF.

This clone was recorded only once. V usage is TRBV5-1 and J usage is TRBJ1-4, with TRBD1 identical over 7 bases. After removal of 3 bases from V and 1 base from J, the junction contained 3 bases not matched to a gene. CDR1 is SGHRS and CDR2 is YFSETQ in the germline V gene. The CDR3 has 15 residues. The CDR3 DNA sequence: TGCGCCAGCAGCTCTACAGGGGAAACTAATGAAAAACTGTTTTTT. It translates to CASSSTGETNEKLFF.

CDR3 sequence reads: CASSLVSGQGRDTQYF. The CDR3 nucleotides are TGTGCCAGCAGCTTAGTTTCAGGACAGGGGAGAGATACGCAGTATTTT. The chain recombines TRBV5-5 with TRBJ2-3, with 9 bases matching TRBD1. V trimming: 2 bases; J trimming: 5 bases; junction bases outside the gene matches: 9. CDR3 size: 16 residues. CDR1 and CDR2 (germline): SGHKS, YYEKEE (reference sequence). Using reference TRBV5-5 and TRBJ2-3 for the parts outside the CDR3, the full variable domain is DAGVTQSPTHLIKTRGQQVTLRCSPISGHKSVSWYQQVLGQGPQFIFQYYEKEERGRGNFPDRFSARQFPNYSSELNVNALLLGDSALYLCASSLVSGQGRDTQYFGPGTRLTVL.

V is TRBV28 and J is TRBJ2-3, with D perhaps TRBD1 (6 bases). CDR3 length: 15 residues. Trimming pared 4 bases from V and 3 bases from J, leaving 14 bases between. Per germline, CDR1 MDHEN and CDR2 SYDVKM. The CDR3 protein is CASSSYRVTTDTQYF. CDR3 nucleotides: TGTGCCAGCAGTTCCTACAGGGTAACGACAGATACGCAGTATTTT. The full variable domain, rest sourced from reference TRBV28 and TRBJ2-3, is DVKVTQSSRYLVKRTGEKVFLECVQDMDHENMFWYRQDPGLGLRLIYFSYDVKMKEKGDIPEGYSVSREKKERFSLILESASTNQTSMYLCASSSYRVTTDTQYFGPGTRLTVL.

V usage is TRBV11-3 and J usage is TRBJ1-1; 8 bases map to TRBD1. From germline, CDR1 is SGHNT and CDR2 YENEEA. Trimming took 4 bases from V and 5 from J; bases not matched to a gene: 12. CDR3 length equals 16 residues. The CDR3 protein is CASSSRTGRHETEAFF. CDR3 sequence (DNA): TGTGCCAGCAGCTCCCGGACAGGGAGACATGAAACTGAAGCTTTCTTT. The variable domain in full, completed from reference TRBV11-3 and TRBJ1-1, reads EAGVVQSPRYKIIEKKQPVAFWCNPISGHNTLYWYLQNLGQGPELLIRYENEEAVDDSQLPKDRFSAERLKGVDSTLKIQPAELGDSAVYLCASSSRTGRHETEAFFGQGTRLTVV.

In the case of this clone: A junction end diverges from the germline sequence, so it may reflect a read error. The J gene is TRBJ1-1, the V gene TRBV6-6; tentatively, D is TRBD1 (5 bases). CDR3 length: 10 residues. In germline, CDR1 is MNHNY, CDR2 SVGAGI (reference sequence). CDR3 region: CASSSEGWDF. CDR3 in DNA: TGTGCCAGCAGTTCGGAGGGGTGGGACTTT.